This passage covers 24 T cell receptor beta chains from one sample sequenced in a study of beta chain features in type 1 diabetes. Study-wide points: In every one of the four CD4+ subsets, TCRB CDR3s were moderately but significantly shorter in Type 1 diabetes patients.

These receptors' antigens are unknown. The isolated RNA, all of it, was reverse transcribed, so expressed TCRB transcripts were what got sequenced. Profiled with immunoSEQ multiplex PCR; TCRdb holds only in-frame clones, not every one. The repertoire holds 200,000 to 250,000 clones, around 13% seen once, with 0.019% in the top ten. The sequencing sample was made of naive CD4+ T cells from blood. These receptors were taken from a man aged 25 to 40 with type 1 diabetes.

The rearrangement links TRBV6-6 to TRBJ2-7; 7 nucleotides agree with TRBD2. This CDR3 is built from 14 residues. The V and J ends lost 4 bases and 3 bases, in that order; junction bases with no gene match: 6. Germline V gene lookup returns CDR1 MNHNY and CDR2 SVGAGI (reference sequence). CDR3 nucleotide sequence: TGTGCCAGCAGTTCCCTAGCGGACTACTACGAGCAGTACTTC. It translates to CASSSLADYYEQYF.

This clone was observed a few times. The DNA of the CDR3 is TGTGCCAGCAGCACCCCGGACAGGGGTGAAACTCGAGCTTTCTTT. Encoded protein: CASSTPDRGETRAFF. J is TRBJ1-1 and V is TRBV11-2, with 9 bases matching TRBD1. CDR1 and CDR2 (germline): SGHAT, FQNNGV. This CDR3 is 15 amino acids long. The V gene end was trimmed by 5 bases and the J gene end by 10 bases; junction bases not matched to a gene: 14.

This clone has a handful of counts. CDR3 nucleotide sequence: TGTGCCTGGAGTGTAGAAGAGGGTTACAATGAGCAGTTCTTC. Translated, it gives CAWSVEEGYNEQFF. The rearrangement links TRBV30 to TRBJ2-1, with D maybe TRBD2 (5 bases). V was trimmed by 0 bases and J by 4 bases, leaving 10 bases between them. The CDR3 is 14 amino acids. CDR1 is GTSNPN, CDR2 SVGIG, per germline (reference sequence).

The V and J genes are TRBV7-9 and TRBJ2-3; D unresolved. The CDR3 covers 12 residues. Per the germline V gene, CDR1 is SEHNR and CDR2 is FQNEAQ (reference sequence). Between the trimmed V and J ends, which lost 5 bases and 6 bases, there was a span of 9 bases. As DNA, the CDR3 is TGTGCCAGCAGCCCCACTACGGATACGCAGTATTTT. It encodes CASSPTTDTQYF.

V gene TRBV18 combines with J gene TRBJ2-3; TRBD2 aligns across 10 bases. Per germline, CDR1 KGHSH and CDR2 LQKENI. The CDR3 is 17 amino acids. V lost 1 base to trimming and J lost 0 bases; unmatched junction nucleotides: 4. Here the CDR3 reads CASSPLLAGPSTDTQYF. The CDR3 DNA follows: TGTGCCAGCTCACCACTACTAGCGGGGCCTAGCACAGATACGCAGTATTTT.

DNA of the CDR3: TGTGCCAGCAGCAGCGCCCAGGGGAGAGACTATGGCTACACCTTC. Protein: CASSSAQGRDYGYTF. The rearrangement links TRBV21-1 to TRBJ1-2; the tabulated D call, TRBD1, remains unverified against the DNA. TRBV21-1 is an annotated pseudogene. The CDR3 loop spans 15 amino acids.

The chain employs TRBV5-4 and TRBJ2-7; D is uncertain. There are 12 residues in the CDR3. V dropped 0 bases and J dropped 5 bases, with 6 bases sitting between them. Germline values: CDR1 SGHNT, CDR2 YYREEE (reference sequence). The CDR3 spells CASSLDQNEQYF. CDR3 bases: TGTGCCAGCAGCTTGGATCAGAACGAGCAGTACTTC.

There are a few counts of this clone. This chain links TRBV19 with TRBJ2-6; 8 nucleotides match TRBD1. This CDR3 region has 17 residues. Germline assignment: CDR1 LNHDA and CDR2 SQIVND (reference sequence). Trimming took 7 bases from V and 4 from J; bases not matched to a gene: 12. The CDR3 reads CASTTGTGAAGANVLTF. CDR3 DNA sequence: TGTGCCAGTACCACCGGGACAGGAGCGGCCGGGGCCAACGTCCTGACTTTC. The complete variable domain, with remaining parts taken from reference TRBV19 and TRBJ2-6, reads DGGITQSPKYLFRKEGQNVTLSCEQNLNHDAMYWYRQDPGQGLRLIYYSQIVNDFQKGDIAEGYSVSREKKESFPLTVTSAQKNPTAFYLCASTTGTGAAGANVLTFGAGSRLTVL.

This chain connects TRBV9 to TRBJ2-3, with 8 bases fitting TRBD2. With 2 bases clipped from V and 2 bases from J, the junction kept 4 bases outside the gene matches. The CDR3 consists of 15 residues. Germline CDR1 is SGDLS and CDR2 is YYNGEE. The CDR3 protein is CASSVSGSITDTQYF. DNA of the CDR3: TGTGCCAGCAGCGTCAGCGGGAGCATCACAGATACGCAGTATTTT. Variable domain in full (rest from reference TRBV9 and TRBJ2-3): DSGVTQTPKHLITATGQRVTLRCSPRSGDLSVYWYQQSLDQGLQFLIQYYNGEERAKGNILERFSAQQFPDLHSELNLSSLELGDSALYFCASSVSGSITDTQYFGPGTRLTVL.

This clone was seen only a few times. V is TRBV30 and J is TRBJ1-1, with a tentative D call TRBD1 (6 bases). Germline values: CDR1 GTSNPN, CDR2 SVGIG (reference sequence). The CDR3 is made up of 12 amino acids. CDR3 loop: CAWGGRRTEAFF. DNA of the CDR3: TGTGCTTGGGGGGGCCGGCGCACTGAAGCTTTCTTT.

The genes are TRBV4-2 and TRBJ2-1; D is possibly TRBD2 (5 bases). The CDR3 has 15 residues. Germline CDR1 is LGHNA and CDR2 is YNFKEQ. V dropped 1 base and J dropped 8 bases, with 15 bases sitting between them. This CDR3 reads CASSQVGLVSDEQFF. CDR3 DNA: TGTGCCAGCAGCCAAGTGGGCCTAGTTAGCGATGAGCAGTTCTTC.

This clone was detected a few times. The rearrangement uses TRBV10-3 and TRBJ2-7, with 8 bases identical to TRBD2. Germline V lookup: CDR1 ENHRY, CDR2 SYGVKD. V gave up 4 bases and J gave up 4 bases; unmatched junction bases: 6. This CDR3 is 14 amino acids long. This CDR3 reads CAISGERESYEQYF. CDR3 coding DNA: TGTGCCATCAGTGGAGAGCGGGAGTCTTACGAGCAGTACTTC.

This clone was seen only a few times. The chain joins TRBV6-5 to TRBJ1-2; 9 nucleotides agree with TRBD1. Germline V lookup: CDR1 MNHEY, CDR2 SVGAGI. This CDR3 has 15 residues. The ends lost 5 bases at V and 4 bases at J; junction bases unmatched: 8. This CDR3 reads CASSPRSDRGYGYTF. CDR3 nucleotides: TGTGCCAGCAGTCCCCGATCGGACAGGGGCTATGGCTACACCTTC.

The chain employs TRBV18 and TRBJ2-2; 8 bases are a match to TRBD1. The CDR3 is 16 amino acids. V lost 5 bases, J lost 2 bases, and 7 bases stayed unmatched. In germline, CDR1 is KGHSH, CDR2 LQKENI. CDR3: CASSRPTGANTGELFF. The CDR3 nucleotides read TGTGCCAGCTCAAGACCGACAGGGGCCAACACCGGGGAGCTGTTTTTT.

A few counts support this clone. The chain is built from TRBV9 and TRBJ2-2, with TRBD2 matching 11 bases. This CDR3 spans 16 amino acids. Germline assignment: CDR1 SGDLS and CDR2 YYNGEE. The junction had 6 bases not matched to a gene; V was cut back by 0 bases and J by 8 bases. CDR3 loop: CASSVALAGGLGELFF. CDR3 coding DNA: TGTGCCAGCAGCGTAGCGCTAGCGGGAGGTCTGGGGGAGCTGTTTTTT.

This clone was seen more than once but under ten times. The chain is built from TRBV2 and TRBJ1-6, with 7 bases aligning to TRBD1. Germline assignment: CDR1 SNHLY and CDR2 FYNNEI. CDR3 size: 15 residues. J gave up 5 bases and V 8 bases, and 9 bases lay outside the gene matches. In DNA form, the CDR3 reads TGTGCCAGCGTTCCGGGACAGCGGAATAATTCACCCCTCCACTTT. It specifies CASVPGQRNNSPLHF.

This clone came up a few times. The chain couples TRBV4-1 to TRBJ2-2, with TRBD1 as a possible D gene (6 bases). Trimming took 2 bases from V and 1 from J, leaving 8 bases between them. This CDR3 contains 15 residues. Germline lookup yields CDR1 MGHRA and CDR2 YSYEKL. The CDR3 region is CASSQPGQNTGELFF. CDR3 sequence (DNA): TGCGCCAGCAGCCAACCGGGACAGAACACCGGGGAGCTGTTTTTT.

The J gene is TRBJ1-1, the V gene TRBV6-6; perhaps TRBD1 as D (5 bases). Germline assignment: CDR1 MNHNY and CDR2 SVGAGI (reference sequence). This CDR3 contains 14 residues. V was pared by 6 bases and J by 1 base, with 12 bases between. The CDR3 sequence is CASSPRGENTEAFF. In DNA form, the CDR3 reads TGTGCCAGCAGCCCACGGGGGGAGAACACTGAAGCTTTCTTT.

This chain joins TRBV28 and TRBJ2-7; the D gene is possibly TRBD1 (5 bases). The germline V gene encodes CDR1 MDHEN and CDR2 SYDVKM. V dropped 5 bases and J dropped 2 bases, with 16 bases sitting between them. The CDR3 sequence is 15 residues long. CDR3 DNA sequence: TGTGCCAGCAGTCCCTCGGGCAGGGTGCCCTACGAGCAGTACTTC. It is translated as CASSPSGRVPYEQYF.

This clone was seen more than once but under ten times. The chain couples TRBV18 to TRBJ1-5; D not certain. Germline V gene data show CDR1 as KGHSH and CDR2 as LQKENI. V gave up 3 bases and J gave up 5 bases, with 14 bases separating them. The CDR3 has 15 residues. The CDR3 DNA sequence: TGTGCCAGCTCACCCCAGGAGGGTGGGGATCAGCCCCAGCATTTT. This encodes CASSPQEGGDQPQHF.

This clone has only a few counts. V gene TRBV16 combines with J gene TRBJ2-7; possible D gene TRBD2, 5 bases. There are 15 residues in the CDR3. CDR1 and CDR2 (germline): KGHSY, FQNENV. V gave up 4 bases and J gave up 0 bases, with 13 bases separating them. In DNA, the CDR3 is TGTGCCAGCAGCCCTAAGAGGGAGAGCTCCTACGAGCAGTACTTC. It is translated as CASSPKRESSYEQYF.

Remarks on this clone: Other DNA sequences in the same sample also yield this CDR3. The rearrangement links TRBV5-1 to TRBJ2-3; TRBD1 matches at 12 bases. J lost 1 base, V lost 0 bases, and 0 bases had no gene match. Germline loops: CDR1 SGHRS, CDR2 YFSETQ. The CDR3 totals 16 residues. The CDR3 here is CASSLGDRGRTDTQYF. In DNA, the CDR3 is TGCGCCAGCAGCTTGGGGGACAGGGGGCGCACAGATACGCAGTATTTT. The full variable domain, with the rest looked up from reference TRBV5-1 and TRBJ2-3, is KAGVTQTPRYLIKTRGQQVTLSCSPISGHRSVSWYQQTPGQGLQFLFEYFSETQRNKGNFPGRFSGRQFSNSRSEMNVSTLELGDSALYLCASSLGDRGRTDTQYFGPGTRLTVL.

This clone was observed a few times. V gene TRBV9 combines with J gene TRBJ1-5, with D maybe TRBD1 (6 bases). The CDR3 is 15 residues long. From germline, CDR1 is SGDLS and CDR2 YYNGEE. Trimming removed 4 bases from V and 4 bases from J, with 15 bases in between. DNA for the CDR3: TGTGCCAGCAGCCCGGAGGCAGGGGCTAATCAGCCCCAGCATTTT. Translation gives CASSPEAGANQPQHF.

This clone was counted a few times. Sequence at one end of the junction differs from germline and may be a read error. The rearrangement uses TRBV5-1 and TRBJ1-1; tentative D call: TRBD1 (6 bases). Germline V gene lookup returns CDR1 SGHRS and CDR2 YFSETQ. The length of the CDR3 is 14 residues. Here the CDR3 reads CASSGTGGNSEAFF. The DNA of the CDR3 is TGCGCCAGCAGCGGGACGGGGGGCAACAGTGAAGCTTTCTTT.